This entry concerns a single T cell receptor (beta chain). In the study's own analysis: Counts of nucleated cells, estimated from reference gene primer amplification, were obtained. The data were produced by immunoSEQ multiplex PCR, yet TCRdb's version contains in-frame clones alone and is incomplete. That table is the source of V, J and clone size, and D and trimming were worked out from the DNA. The sample yields fewer than 200,000 clones, 80% to 90% seen once. The CDR3 length is 14 residues. Trimming removed 0 bases from V and 1 base from J, with 5 bases in between. The germline V gene has CDR1 MNHEY and CDR2 SVGAGI. This entry comes from a study of blood T cell repertoires in COVID-19. The wider study: Sites across the United States, Italy and Spain contributed samples from acute and convalescent COVID-19. T cells, B-cell-depleted T cells, or PBMCs supplied cDNA or gDNA.

The clonotype originates from a man aged 40-49 years who had recovered from COVID-19. Sample: peripheral blood. The rearrangement joins TRBV6-5 to TRBJ2-3; D is unclear. CDR3 coding DNA: TGTGCCAGCAGTTACTCAAGCCGCACAGATACGCAGTATTTT. It yields the protein CASSYSSRTDTQYF.